Below are 10 T cell receptor beta chains sequenced from a single sample in a study of regulatory T cells in long-lasting Graves disease. The time point is: newly diagnosed GD, antithyroid drugs for less than 3 months. Extracted PBMC RNA gave rise to the TCR library. Through Arm-PCR of CDR3 regions and iRepertoire HTBI primers, TCR beta libraries were built. TCRdb passed the multiplex PCR reads through MiXCR, listing each CDR3 protein once. The repertoire holds 580,000 or so distinct CDR3 sequences, with about 16% as singletons. The data also belong to a second study, concerning T cells in Graves' hyperthyroidism and ophthalmopathy.

This sample comprised peripheral blood mononuclear cells (PBMCs), obtained at new diagnosis, from a patient treated with antithyroid drugs. These receptors were taken from a man aged 18-30 years with Graves disease.

This clonotype was found a few times. The chain recombines TRBV7-8 with TRBJ1-1; 8 positions agree with TRBD1. Germline V gives CDR1 SGHVS, CDR2 FQNEAQ. V gave up 6 bases and J gave up 3 bases; unmatched junction bases: 18. The CDR3 contains 18 residues. As DNA, the CDR3 is TGTGCCAGCAGGGATAGAGGGGGGCCGGGACAGGAGTACACTGAAGCTTTCTTT. Translated: CASRDRGGPGQEYTEAFF.

This clonotype was picked up many times. V usage is TRBV4-1 and J usage is TRBJ2-1, with D uncertain. V dropped 1 base and J dropped 2 bases, with 12 bases sitting between them. The V gene's germline CDR1 is MGHRA and CDR2 YSYEKL. The CDR3 runs 16 residues. CDR3 sequence (DNA): TGCGCCAGCAGCCAAGTTAACATCGTCGCCTACAATGAGCAGTTCTTC. This translates into CASSQVNIVAYNEQFF.

The chain couples TRBV9 to TRBJ2-1; TRBD1 matches 8 bases. Germline V gene data show CDR1 as SGDLS and CDR2 as YYNGEE. The CDR3 totals 15 residues. J gave up 4 bases and V 4 bases, and 7 bases lay outside the gene matches. The CDR3 nucleotides read TGTGCCAGCAGCTCGACAGGGGAAGGATACAATGAGCAGTTCTTC. It encodes CASSSTGEGYNEQFF.

This clonotype occurred many times. The V and J genes are TRBV27 and TRBJ1-2; no definite D call. This CDR3 is 15 amino acids long. The V and J ends lost 3 bases and 5 bases respectively, with 16 bases between them. The germline V gene has CDR1 MNHEY and CDR2 SMNVEV (reference sequence). In DNA form, the CDR3 reads TGTGCCAGCAGTTTGGATTTTCGGGCAGTTTATGGCTACACCTTC. Residues: CASSLDFRAVYGYTF.

This clonotype occurred a few times. The chain recombines TRBV27 with TRBJ2-7; D not resolved. CDR3 length: 14 residues. Deletions cut 4 bases from V and 7 bases from J, with 17 bases between. CDR1 is MNHEY, CDR2 SMNVEV, per germline (reference sequence). CDR3 nucleotide sequence: TGTGCCAGCAGTTGGGCTCCCTCTCCTTGGGAGCAGTACTTC. It translates to CASSWAPSPWEQYF.

Points on this clonotype: It may be a read error: a sequence one base away is much more abundant. The rearrangement uses TRBV11-2 and TRBJ2-4; D uncertain. Germline V lookup: CDR1 SGHAT, CDR2 FQNNGV. The CDR3 is 15 amino acids. CDR3 protein: CAGSLEVGAKNIQYF. In DNA form, the CDR3 reads TGTGCCGGCAGCTTAGAAGTCGGAGCCAAAAACATTCAGTACTTC.

This clonotype appeared many times. The V gene is TRBV28, the J gene TRBJ2-7; TRBD1 aligns across 10 bases. The CDR3 runs to 15 residues. V lost 6 bases, J lost 6 bases, and 11 bases stayed unmatched. Germline values: CDR1 MDHEN, CDR2 SYDVKM. As DNA, the CDR3 is TGTGCCAGCAGACCCCAGACAGGGGGCGGCCGCGAGCAGTACTTC. Protein: CASRPQTGGGREQYF.

This clonotype was found many times. This CDR3 reads CASSLGLAPFGEQFF. The CDR3 DNA reads TGTGCCAGCAGCCTAGGACTAGCGCCCTTCGGGGAGCAGTTCTTC. The rearrangement uses TRBV11-1 and TRBJ2-1, with 9 bases fitting TRBD2. CDR3 length: 15 amino acids. Trimming removed 5 bases from V and 10 bases from J; junction bases left unmatched: 12. Germline loops: CDR1 SGHAT, CDR2 FQDESV (reference sequence). The complete variable domain, with remaining parts taken from reference TRBV11-1 and TRBJ2-1, reads EAEVAQSPRYKITEKSQAVAFWCDPISGHATLYWYRQILGQGPELLVQFQDESVVDDSQLPKDRFSAERLKGVDSTLKIQPAELGDSAMYLCASSLGLAPFGEQFFGPGTRLTVL.

This clonotype was counted ten times or more. The V gene is TRBV7-6, the J gene TRBJ2-2; D is possibly TRBD2 (7 bases). The CDR3 contains 18 residues. The germline V gene has CDR1 SGHVS and CDR2 FNYEAQ. V dropped 0 bases and J dropped 4 bases, with 18 bases sitting between them. CDR3 sequence (DNA): TGTGCCAGCAGCTTAGCCCTTGGGGGGGCGCTTGCCACCGGGGAGCTGTTTTTT. As protein: CASSLALGGALATGELFF.

This clonotype was observed a single time. A much bigger clone sits one base away, suggesting this may be a read error. The genes are TRBV12-3 or TRBV12-4 and TRBJ2-1, with TRBD2 identical over 7 bases. The CDR3 covers 15 residues. With V trimmed by 2 bases and J by 5 bases, 6 bases remained unmatched. CDR3 nucleotides: TGTGCCAGCAGTTTACGGGGGGTGGGGCACAATGAGCAGTTCTTC. Its protein is CASSLRGVGHNEQFF.